Below are 13 T cell receptor beta chains sequenced from a single sample in a study of blood T cell dynamics during melanoma immunotherapy. TCRdb's copy holds only in-frame clones and misses some; the assay was immunoSEQ multiplex PCR. This table has about 14,000 clones, roughly 90% appearing once. Time point noted: week 3, after first cycle of checkpoint inhibitor. The sequencing used blood, collected from a patient treated with checkpoint blockade. These receptors were collected from a human donor with melanoma.

J is TRBJ2-1 and V is TRBV7-3; either TRBD1 or TRBD2 may supply D (5 bases each). The CDR3 runs 13 residues. Germline lookup yields CDR1 SGHTA and CDR2 FQGTGA. V gave up 2 bases and J gave up 8 bases, with 10 bases separating them. DNA of the CDR3: TGTGCCAGCAGCTTATCGAGGGGAGATGAGCAGTTCTTC. Its translation: CASSLSRGDEQFF.

The chain couples TRBV16 to TRBJ2-2; 7 nucleotides line up with TRBD1. This CDR3 region has 16 residues. From germline, CDR1 is KGHSY and CDR2 FQNENV. After removal of 2 bases from V and 5 bases from J, the junction contained 8 bases not matched to a gene. CDR3 residues: CASSQRDRDGTGELFF. In DNA, the CDR3 is TGTGCCAGCAGCCAACGTGACAGGGATGGGACCGGGGAGCTGTTTTTT.

The chain is built from TRBV28 and TRBJ1-4; D not resolved. The CDR3 extends over 12 amino acids. The V end was cut by 2 bases, the J end by 5 bases, with 3 bases between. CDR1 is MDHEN, CDR2 SYDVKM, per germline. CDR3 nucleotide sequence: TGTGCCAGCAGTTTACCAAATGAAAAACTGTTTTTT. This translates into CASSLPNEKLFF.

This chain joins TRBV28 and TRBJ2-5; D is uncertain. The germline gives CDR1 MDHEN, CDR2 SYDVKM. The CDR3 loop spans 13 amino acids. V was cut by 3 bases and J by 0 bases, with 5 bases left in between. CDR3 DNA sequence: TGTGCCAGCAGTTTGTACAACCAAGAGACCCAGTACTTC. Its protein product is CASSLYNQETQYF.

The chain recombines TRBV7-5 with TRBJ2-7; the D call in the table, TRBD2, was not verified against the DNA. TRBV7-5 represents a pseudogene. CDR3 length: 15 residues. The CDR3 DNA reads as TGTGCCAGAAGCCTGACTGGCGGACTTACCTACGAGCAGTACTTC. It encodes CARSLTGGLTYEQYF.

The rearrangement links TRBV6-1 to TRBJ2-7; D assignment may be TRBD1 or TRBD2 (5 bases each). Germline values: CDR1 MNHNS, CDR2 SASEGT. Trimming took 5 bases from V and 6 from J, leaving 17 bases between them. The CDR3 is made up of 14 amino acids. Here the CDR3 DNA reads TGTGCCAGCAGTCCGAGATCAGGGAGAGGCGAGCAGTACTTC. Protein product: CASSPRSGRGEQYF.

The chain links TRBV5-6 to TRBJ2-2; 7 nucleotides agree with TRBD1. Germline values: CDR1 SGHDT, CDR2 YYEEEE. CDR3 length equals 15 residues. V shed 4 bases and J 4 bases; nucleotides not matched to a gene: 7. CDR3 bases: TGTGCCAGCAGCAGCCGGGACAGCCCCACCGGGGAGCTGTTTTTT. This codes for CASSSRDSPTGELFF.

The chain joins TRBV6-6 to TRBJ2-3, with D perhaps given as TRBD1 or TRBD2 (5 bases each). This CDR3 is 15 amino acids long. Germline V gives CDR1 MNHNY, CDR2 SVGAGI (reference sequence). V gave up 6 bases and J gave up 4 bases, with 17 bases separating them. CDR3 protein: CASRTGRPSADTQYF. The DNA for the CDR3 is TGTGCCAGCAGAACGGGGCGGCCCTCTGCAGATACGCAGTATTTT.

A few counts support this clone. The chain recombines TRBV2 with TRBJ1-1; 9 bases map to TRBD1. V lost 3 bases, J lost 6 bases, and 2 bases stayed unmatched. The germline CDR1 and CDR2 sequences are SNHLY and FYNNEI. The CDR3 loop spans 13 amino acids. In DNA, the CDR3 is TGTGCCAGCAGTGAGCGACAGGGGGCTGAAGCTTTCTTT. Protein sequence: CASSERQGAEAFF.

This clone is a singleton in its sample. V is TRBV6-8 and J is TRBJ2-7, with TRBD2 matching 7 bases. V lost 2 bases to trimming and J lost 0 bases; unmatched junction nucleotides: 1. CDR1 is MNHGY and CDR2 is SAAAGT in the germline V gene. The CDR3 runs 14 residues. CDR3 in DNA: TGTGCCAGCAGTTACACTAGCGACTCCTACGAGCAGTACTTC. Translated: CASSYTSDSYEQYF.

The CDR3 DNA follows: TGTGCCAGCAGCTCAGGACAGCCGAGGGGGGAGACCCAGTACTTC. It specifies CASSSGQPRGETQYF. The V and J genes are TRBV7-2 and TRBJ2-5; tentatively, D is TRBD1 (6 bases). Germline V CDR1 and CDR2: SGHTA, FQGNSA. Trimming left V 4 bases short and J 5 bases short, with 17 bases between. The CDR3 covers 15 residues.

V and J are TRBV7-9 and TRBJ2-3, with 9 bases identical to TRBD2. This CDR3 contains 17 residues. The trim removed 1 base at V and 2 bases at J, leaving 7 bases unmatched. CDR1 SEHNR and CDR2 FQNEAQ come from the germline V gene (reference sequence). Here the CDR3 reads CASSLGVGGRATDTQYF. CDR3 nucleotide sequence: TGTGCCAGCAGCTTAGGTGTTGGCGGGAGGGCCACAGATACGCAGTATTTT.

The V and J genes are TRBV7-2 and TRBJ1-1; D ambiguous. V was pared by 3 bases and J by 7 bases, with 12 bases between. CDR3 length: 13 amino acids. Per germline, CDR1 SGHTA and CDR2 FQGNSA. The CDR3 nucleotides read TGTGCCAGCAGCTTCCTTTTTCGAGGTGAAGCTTTCTTT. This translates into CASSFLFRGEAFF.